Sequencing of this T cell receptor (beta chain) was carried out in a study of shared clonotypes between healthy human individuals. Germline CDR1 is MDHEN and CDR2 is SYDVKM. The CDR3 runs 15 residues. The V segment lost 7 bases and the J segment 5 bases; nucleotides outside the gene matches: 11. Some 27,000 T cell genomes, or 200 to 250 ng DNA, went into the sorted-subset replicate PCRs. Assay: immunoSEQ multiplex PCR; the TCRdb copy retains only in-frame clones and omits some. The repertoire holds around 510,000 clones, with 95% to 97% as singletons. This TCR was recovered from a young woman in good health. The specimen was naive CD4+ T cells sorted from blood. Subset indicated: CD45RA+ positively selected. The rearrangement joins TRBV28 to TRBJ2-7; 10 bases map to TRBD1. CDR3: CASTPLDRGSDEQYF. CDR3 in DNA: TGTGCCAGCACACCCTTGGACAGGGGGTCAGACGAGCAGTACTTC.